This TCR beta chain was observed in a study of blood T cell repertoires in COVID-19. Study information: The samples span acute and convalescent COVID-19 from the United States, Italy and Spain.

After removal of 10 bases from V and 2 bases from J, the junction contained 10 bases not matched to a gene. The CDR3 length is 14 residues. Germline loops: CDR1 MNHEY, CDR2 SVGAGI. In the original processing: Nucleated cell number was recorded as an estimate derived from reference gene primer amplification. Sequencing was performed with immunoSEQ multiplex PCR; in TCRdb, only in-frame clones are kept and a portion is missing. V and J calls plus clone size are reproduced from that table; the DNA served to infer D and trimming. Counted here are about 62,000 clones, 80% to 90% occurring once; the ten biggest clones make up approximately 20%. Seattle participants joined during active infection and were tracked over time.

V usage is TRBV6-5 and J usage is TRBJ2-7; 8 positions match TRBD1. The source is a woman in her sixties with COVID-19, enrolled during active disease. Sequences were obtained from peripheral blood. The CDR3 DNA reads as TGTGCCACCCAAGGGACAGGCGGGACCTACGAGCAGTACTTC. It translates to CATQGTGGTYEQYF.